The TCR beta chain under discussion was sequenced for a study of cytomegalovirus exposure and HLA in healthy donors. General study results and limits: Segments of the TCR beta V type were, in most cases, productive about 87% or about 30% of the time in an earlier analysis. The authors enumerated 180 or so TCR beta chains as linked to cytomegalovirus. The study carried out a later analysis of TCR beta sequences. It associated approximately 15,000 of them with specific HLA alleles at a false discovery rate of 0.05.

V trimming: 4 bases; J trimming: 5 bases; junction bases outside the gene matches: 7. The CDR3 is 14 amino acids. Germline CDR1 reads MGHDK; CDR2 reads SYGVNS. As to this clone: What it recognizes is unknown.

PCR primers comprised 60 Vbeta and 13 Jbeta primers. This table comes from immunoSEQ multiplex PCR, and its TCRdb copy is limited to in-frame clones, with some not included. The sample lists 150,000 to 200,000 clones, 80% occurring once. The sample consisted of PBMCs. The receptor comes from a middle-aged man in good health and CMV-seropositive. The chain combines TRBV25-1 with TRBJ2-5; TRBD2 matches 7 bases. The CDR3 spells CASSGWGGSETQYF. The CDR3 region has the DNA TGTGCCAGCAGTGGTTGGGGAGGGAGTGAGACCCAGTACTTC.